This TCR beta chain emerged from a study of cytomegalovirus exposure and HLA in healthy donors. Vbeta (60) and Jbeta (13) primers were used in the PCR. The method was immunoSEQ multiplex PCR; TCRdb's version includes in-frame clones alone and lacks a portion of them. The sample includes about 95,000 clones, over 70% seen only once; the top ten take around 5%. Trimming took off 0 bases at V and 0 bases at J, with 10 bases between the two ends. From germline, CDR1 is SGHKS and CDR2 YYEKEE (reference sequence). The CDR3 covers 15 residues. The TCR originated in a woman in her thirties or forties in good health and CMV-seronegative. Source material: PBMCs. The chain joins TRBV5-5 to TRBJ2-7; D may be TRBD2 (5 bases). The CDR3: CASSLGTGSSYEQYF. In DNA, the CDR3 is TGTGCCAGCAGCTTGGGGACGGGGAGCTCCTACGAGCAGTACTTC.